This section outlines one T cell receptor beta chain sequence together with its context. Its antigen is not identified. The table came from immunoSEQ multiplex PCR; TCRdb's copy has only in-frame clones and leaves some out. The sample has 130,000 to 150,000 clones, 80% to 85% seen once; the top ten hold about 4%. The data stem from a study of T cell responses to AZD1222 COVID-19 vaccine. Per germline, CDR1 ENHRY and CDR2 SYGVKD. V was trimmed by 2 bases and J by 0 bases, leaving 17 bases between them. The CDR3 runs 18 residues. Whole-study results and caveats: Compared with day 0, the breadth and depth of the Spike-specific TCR repertoire rose significantly after two doses of AZD1222.

The V gene is TRBV10-3, the J gene TRBJ2-1, with D possibly being TRBD2 (7 bases). The sequence was collected from an adult in good health. The material sequenced was peripheral blood, taken on day 0 of MenACWY control vaccination. CDR3: CAISEGRGAWSSYNEQFF. The DNA for the CDR3 is TGTGCCATCAGTGAGGGTCGGGGGGCTTGGAGCTCCTACAATGAGCAGTTCTTC.